These T cell receptor beta chains were read from a single sample in a study of T cell responses to AZD1222 COVID-19 vaccine. The protocol was immunoSEQ multiplex PCR, while the TCRdb copy is restricted to in-frame clones and leaves out a portion. This repertoire shows tens of thousands of clones, about 92% found once; its top ten account for roughly 5.2%. Specimen: peripheral blood, collected on day 0 of AZD1222 vaccination. The receptor source for this set is an adult in good health. CDR3s leave out the opening cysteine and the closing phenylalanine or tryptophan. The listing skips clone size in some rows; elsewhere it reads once, few, many or a size class.

J: TRBJ2-7; V: TRBV6-5; size: .; CDR3: ASMRRGEQY
J: TRBJ1-5; V: TRBV29-1; size: .; CDR3: SVSSGDQPQH
J: TRBJ1-2; V: TRBV7-2; size: .; CDR3: ASSLRLWDRGNYGYT
J: TRBJ1-5; V: TRBV30; size: .; CDR3: AWSPWTGEQPQH
J: TRBJ2-5; V: TRBV18; size: .; CDR3: ASSPTQGGETQY
J: TRBJ2-1; V: TRBV18; size: .; CDR3: ASSPGQTEYNEQF
J: TRBJ2-1; V: TRBV11-3; size: .; CDR3: ASSGQRDNEQF
J: TRBJ2-2; V: TRBV6-4; size: .; CDR3: ASTRLAGDTGELF
J: TRBJ2-2; V: TRBV3-1/TRBV3-2; size: .; CDR3: ASSRWDYNTGELF
J: TRBJ2-3; V: TRBV11-2; size: .; CDR3: ASSLIFVSGQGSADTQY
J: TRBJ2-1; V: TRBV3-1/TRBV3-2; size: .; CDR3: ASSQEVGQSHHNEQF
J: TRBJ2-7; V: TRBV19; size: .; CDR3: ASSSDRGSYEQY
J: TRBJ2-5; V: TRBV3-1/TRBV3-2; size: .; CDR3: ASSQEVGTQY
J: TRBJ1-5; V: TRBV30; size: few; CDR3: AWNPRGQNQPQH
J: TRBJ2-1; V: TRBV7-8; size: .; CDR3: ASSLDGSRSYNEQF
J: TRBJ1-3; V: TRBV7-2; size: few; CDR3: ASSLFRGNTIY
J: TRBJ1-4; V: TRBV27; size: .; CDR3: ASSLSTGVNEKLF
J: TRBJ2-5; V: TRBV28; size: once; CDR3: ASSFRARGETQY
J: TRBJ2-2; V: TRBV9; size: .; CDR3: ASSVRRRVNTGELF
J: TRBJ1-5; V: TRBV18; size: .; CDR3: ASSPWEDNFMAQH
J: TRBJ1-6; V: TRBV29-1; size: .; CDR3: SARGGSDSPLH
J: TRBJ2-1; V: TRBV29-1; size: .; CDR3: SVGQGNEQF
J: TRBJ1-4; V: TRBV19; size: .; CDR3: ASSIRTAEGKLF
J: TRBJ1-4; V: TRBV28; size: few; CDR3: ASDGARGATNEKLF
J: TRBJ2-7; V: TRBV6-5; size: .; CDR3: ASSKTTSGRYEQY
J: TRBJ2-2; V: TRBV5-4; size: .; CDR3: AARKGGDTGELF
J: TRBJ1-4; V: TRBV24-1; size: .; CDR3: ATSDQGGLELF
J: TRBJ2-7; V: TRBV28; size: once; CDR3: ASSRGVTYEQY
J: TRBJ1-1; V: TRBV27; size: .; CDR3: ASSPGGTEAF
J: TRBJ2-3; V: TRBV19; size: .; CDR3: ASSSAADTQY
J: TRBJ2-7; V: TRBV27; size: .; CDR3: ASSFGGRSEQY